This T cell receptor (beta chain) was recovered during a study of shared clonotypes between healthy human individuals. Overall study context: Aged between 18 and 49, the donors were a couple of women and three men. Study-wide findings and caveats: Naive subsets, compared against memory subsets, generally had larger estimated richness values. How much donors shared clonotypes was expected to be affected by sequencing depth.

Losses at the gene ends were 7 bases for V and 3 bases for J; bases not matched to a gene: 3. This CDR3 region has 14 residues. Looked up from germline, CDR1 is MGHDK and CDR2 is SYGVNS. The study ran the assay at deep level. The repertoire was sequenced with immunoSEQ multiplex PCR; TCRdb's copy has only in-frame clones and lacks some. The profile covers around 100,000 clones, with 67% appearing a single time and about 24% taken by the ten largest. This clone has a count of ten or more. Antigen: not known. The receptor was isolated from a woman in her twenties or thirties in good health. Material for sequencing was memory CD8+ T cells sorted from blood. Specified subset: CD45RO+ cells pooled with CCR7-negative TemRA cells. The chain links TRBV25-1 to TRBJ2-2; 9 nucleotides match TRBD1. CDR3 in DNA: TGTGCCAGCAACCGGGACAGGGACACCGGGGAGCTGTTTTTT. It specifies CASNRDRDTGELFF. The full variable domain, in which reference TRBV25-1 and TRBJ2-2 provide the parts outside the CDR3, is EADIYQTPRYLVIGTGKKITLECSQTMGHDKMYWYQQDPGMELHLIHYSYGVNSTEKGDLSSESTVSRIRTEHFPLTLESARPSHTSQYLCASNRDRDTGELFFGEGSRLTVL.